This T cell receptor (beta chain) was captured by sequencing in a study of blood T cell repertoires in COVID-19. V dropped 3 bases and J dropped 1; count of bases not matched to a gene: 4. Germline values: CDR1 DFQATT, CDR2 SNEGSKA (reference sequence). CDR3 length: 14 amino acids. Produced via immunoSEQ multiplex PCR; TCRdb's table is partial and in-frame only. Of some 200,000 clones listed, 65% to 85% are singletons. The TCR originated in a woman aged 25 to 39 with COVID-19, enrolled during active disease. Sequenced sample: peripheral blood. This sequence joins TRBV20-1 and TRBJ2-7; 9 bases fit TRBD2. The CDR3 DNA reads TGCAGTGCTAGTTTGCTAGCGGGATCCTACGAGCAGTACTTC. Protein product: CSASLLAGSYEQYF.